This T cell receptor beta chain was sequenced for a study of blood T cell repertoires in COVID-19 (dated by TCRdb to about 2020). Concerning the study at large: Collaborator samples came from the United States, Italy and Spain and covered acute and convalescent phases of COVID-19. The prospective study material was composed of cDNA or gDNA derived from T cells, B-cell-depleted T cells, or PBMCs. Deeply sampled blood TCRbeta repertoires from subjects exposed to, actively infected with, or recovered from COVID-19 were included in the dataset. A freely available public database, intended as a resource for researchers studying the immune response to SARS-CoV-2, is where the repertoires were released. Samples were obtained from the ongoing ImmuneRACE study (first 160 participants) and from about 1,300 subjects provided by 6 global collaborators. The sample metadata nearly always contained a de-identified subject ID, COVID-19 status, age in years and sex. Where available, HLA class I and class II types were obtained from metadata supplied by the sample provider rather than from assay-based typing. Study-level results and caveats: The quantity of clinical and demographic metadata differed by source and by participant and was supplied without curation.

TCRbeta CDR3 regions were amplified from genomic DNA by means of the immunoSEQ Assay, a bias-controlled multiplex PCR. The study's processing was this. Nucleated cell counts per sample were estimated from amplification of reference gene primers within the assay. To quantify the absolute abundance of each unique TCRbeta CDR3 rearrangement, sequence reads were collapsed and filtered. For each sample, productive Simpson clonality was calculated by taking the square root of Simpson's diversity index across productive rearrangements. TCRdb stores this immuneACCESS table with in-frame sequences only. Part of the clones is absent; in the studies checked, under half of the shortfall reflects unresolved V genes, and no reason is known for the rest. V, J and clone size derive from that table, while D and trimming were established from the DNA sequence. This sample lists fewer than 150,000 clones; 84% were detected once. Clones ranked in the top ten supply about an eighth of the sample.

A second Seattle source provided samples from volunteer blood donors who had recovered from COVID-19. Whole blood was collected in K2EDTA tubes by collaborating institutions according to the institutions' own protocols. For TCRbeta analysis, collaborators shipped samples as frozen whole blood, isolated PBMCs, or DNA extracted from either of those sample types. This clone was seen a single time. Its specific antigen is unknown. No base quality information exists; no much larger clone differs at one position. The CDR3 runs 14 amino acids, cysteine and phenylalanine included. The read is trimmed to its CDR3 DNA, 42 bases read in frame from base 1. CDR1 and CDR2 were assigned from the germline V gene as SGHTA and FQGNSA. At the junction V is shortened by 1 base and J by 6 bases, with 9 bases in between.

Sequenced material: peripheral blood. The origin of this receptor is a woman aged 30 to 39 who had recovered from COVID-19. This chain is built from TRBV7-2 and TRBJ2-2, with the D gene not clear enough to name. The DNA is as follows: TGTGCCAGCAGCTTAGTTCGCGTGGCCGGGGAGCTGTTTTTT. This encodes CASSLVRVAGELFF.